This T cell receptor (beta chain) was found in a study of cytomegalovirus exposure and HLA in healthy donors. On the study more broadly: Of all 400 or so donors who were genotyped, roughly 81% belonged to the Caucasian-associated ancestry cluster. Study findings and constraints: Fewer N-insertions than the approximately 680-donor mean were reportedly shown by an Asian-associated ancestry cluster in a later analysis. Among TCR beta chains, those listed as cytomegalovirus-associated numbered about 160.

Both 60 Vbeta primers and 13 Jbeta primers went into the PCR. The method was immunoSEQ multiplex PCR; TCRdb's version includes in-frame clones alone and lacks a portion of them. The sample holds more than 130,000 clones, around 81% seen once. This CDR3 is 14 amino acids long. Looked up from germline, CDR1 is SQVTM and CDR2 is ANQGSEA. V was clipped by 5 bases and J by 7 bases; unmatched bases: 8. This clone has a handful of counts. Its antigen is currently unknown. Nominal health characterized the donors when sampled, though unrecorded immune exposures were likely. The clonotype comes from a middle-aged man in good health and CMV-seropositive. Source material: PBMCs. The chain is built from TRBV29-1 and TRBJ2-1; 10 bases align to TRBD2. The CDR3 sequence is CSVNQRGGRNEQFF. The CDR3 DNA reads as TGCAGCGTTAACCAGCGGGGGGGTAGGAATGAGCAGTTCTTC.